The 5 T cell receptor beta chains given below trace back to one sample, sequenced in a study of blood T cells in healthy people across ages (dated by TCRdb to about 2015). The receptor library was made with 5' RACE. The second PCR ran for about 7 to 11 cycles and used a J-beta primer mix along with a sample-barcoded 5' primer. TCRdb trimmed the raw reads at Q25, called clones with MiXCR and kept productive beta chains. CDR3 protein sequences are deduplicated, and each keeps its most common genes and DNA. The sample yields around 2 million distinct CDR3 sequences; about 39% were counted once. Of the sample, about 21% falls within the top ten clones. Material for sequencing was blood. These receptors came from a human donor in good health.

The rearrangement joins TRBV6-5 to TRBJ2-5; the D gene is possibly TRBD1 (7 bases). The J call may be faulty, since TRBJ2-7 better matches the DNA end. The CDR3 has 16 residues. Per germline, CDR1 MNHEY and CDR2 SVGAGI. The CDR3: CANRGWRDSRVYEQYF. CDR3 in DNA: TGTGCCAACAGAGGTTGGAGGGACAGTAGAGTTTACGAGCAGTACTTC.

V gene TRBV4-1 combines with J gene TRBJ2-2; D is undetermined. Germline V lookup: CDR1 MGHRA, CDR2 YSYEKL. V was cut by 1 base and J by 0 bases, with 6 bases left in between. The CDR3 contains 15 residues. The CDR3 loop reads CASSQGASNTGELFF. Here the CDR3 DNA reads TGCGCCAGCAGCCAAGGAGCCTCGAACACCGGGGAGCTGTTTTTT.

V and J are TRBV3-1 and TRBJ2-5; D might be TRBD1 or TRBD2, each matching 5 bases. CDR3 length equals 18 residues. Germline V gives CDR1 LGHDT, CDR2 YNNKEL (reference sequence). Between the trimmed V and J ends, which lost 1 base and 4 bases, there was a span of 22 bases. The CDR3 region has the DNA TGTGCCAGCAGCCAAGTCAACAGTCAGAGGGGCCTTGGAGAGACCCAGTACTTC. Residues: CASSQVNSQRGLGETQYF.

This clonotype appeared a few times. The CDR3 DNA reads TGTGCCAGCAGCTTAATTCCGCGGGGGTTGAACTATGGCTACACCTTC. Its translation: CASSLIPRGLNYGYTF. The J gene is TRBJ1-2, the V gene TRBV7-6; a possible D gene is TRBD1 (5 bases). The length of the CDR3 is 16 residues. V gave up 2 bases and J gave up 2 bases, with 15 bases separating them. CDR1 and CDR2 (germline): SGHVS, FNYEAQ.

The CDR3 region has the DNA TGTGCCAGCAGCTTGGGCCGACTAGCGGGGTACTACAATGAGCAGTTCTTC. It yields the protein CASSLGRLAGYYNEQFF. The chain couples TRBV11-2 to TRBJ2-1; TRBD2 matches 11 bases. Per germline, CDR1 SGHAT and CDR2 FQNNGV. V lost 3 bases and J lost 3; bases outside the gene matches: 7. This CDR3 has 17 residues.